These 22 T cell receptor beta chains originate from one sample sequenced in a study of blood T cell repertoires in COVID-19. Clones were read by immunoSEQ multiplex PCR, and TCRdb kept only the in-frame ones, dropping some. Of about 480,000 clones in the sample, approximately 88% were seen once. Sequencing was done on a sample of peripheral blood. The origin of the receptors is a woman aged 50 to 65 with COVID-19, enrolled during active disease.

The chain uses TRBV18 and TRBJ1-1, with 7 positions matching TRBD1. V lost 5 bases, J lost 3 bases, and 3 bases stayed unmatched. The CDR3 runs to 13 residues. The germline V gene has CDR1 KGHSH and CDR2 LQKENI. This CDR3 reads CASSTGADTEAFF. The CDR3 DNA is TGTGCCAGCTCAACAGGGGCGGACACTGAAGCTTTCTTT.

V is TRBV5-6 and J is TRBJ2-2, with D possibly being TRBD1 (5 bases). Per the germline V gene, CDR1 is SGHDT and CDR2 is YYEEEE. V gave up 0 bases and J gave up 4 bases, with 16 bases separating them. The CDR3 sequence is 17 residues long. CDR3 coding DNA: TGTGCCAGCAGCTTGGGGGGCGACAGATATAGCACCGGGGAGCTGTTTTTT. It translates to CASSLGGDRYSTGELFF.

V usage is TRBV9 and J usage is TRBJ1-1, with 12 bases lining up with TRBD1. Germline V gene sequence: CDR1 SGDLS, CDR2 YYNGEE. The V and J ends lost 3 bases and 1 base, in that order; junction bases with no gene match: 4. CDR3 length equals 16 residues. CDR3 nucleotide sequence: TGTGCCAGCAGCGCGGGGACAGGGGGCACGAACACTGAAGCTTTCTTT. Translation gives CASSAGTGGTNTEAFF.

This clone has only one observation. J is TRBJ2-7 and V is TRBV3-1 (or the pseudogene TRBV3-2), with 9 bases lining up with TRBD2. This CDR3 spans 14 amino acids. The V segment lost 4 bases and the J segment 7 bases; nucleotides outside the gene matches: 8. Germline-derived CDR1 and CDR2 are LGHDT and YNNKEL (reference sequence). This CDR3 is CASSPRGGGEEQYF. Here the CDR3 DNA reads TGTGCCAGCAGCCCCCGCGGGGGGGGCGAAGAGCAGTACTTC.

This chain links TRBV28 with TRBJ1-1; unclear D gene. Germline V gene data show CDR1 as MDHEN and CDR2 as SYDVKM. Between the trimmed V and J ends, which lost 5 bases and 2 bases, there was a span of 15 bases. This CDR3 comprises 15 residues. The CDR3 loop reads CASSPPAGRNTEAFF. DNA for the CDR3: TGTGCCAGCAGTCCACCCGCAGGTCGAAACACTGAAGCTTTCTTT.

V is TRBV11-2 and J is TRBJ2-7; no definite D call. Between the trimmed V and J ends, which lost 4 bases and 0 bases, there was a span of 4 bases. Germline V gene lookup returns CDR1 SGHAT and CDR2 FQNNGV. This CDR3 spans 12 amino acids. The CDR3 coding sequence is TGTGCCAGCAGCTCCGGCTCCTACGAGCAGTACTTC. Its protein product is CASSSGSYEQYF. Full variable domain (remainder filled in from reference TRBV11-2 and TRBJ2-7): EAGVAQSPRYKIIEKRQSVAFWCNPISGHATLYWYQQILGQGPKLLIQFQNNGVVDDSQLPKDRFSAERLKGVDSTLKIQPAKLEDSAVYLCASSSGSYEQYFGPGTRLTVT.

The chain recombines TRBV5-1 with TRBJ2-3; possibly TRBD2 for D (6 bases). CDR3 size: 14 residues. V lost 3 bases to trimming and J lost 4 bases, with 12 bases between them. Germline V gene lookup returns CDR1 SGHRS and CDR2 YFSETQ. The CDR3 nucleotides are TGCGCCAGCAGCTCCCGGACGGGGGCAGATACGCAGTATTTT. This sequence encodes CASSSRTGADTQYF.

This clone was counted a single time. The chain uses TRBV29-1 and TRBJ2-3, with a tentative D call TRBD1 (5 bases). V gave up 4 bases and J gave up 0 bases, with 11 bases separating them. Germline CDR1 SQVTM, CDR2 ANQGSEA. This CDR3 has 14 amino acids. The DNA of the CDR3 is TGCAGCGTTGGAAGTCAGGGAAGCACAGATACGCAGTATTTT. Translation: CSVGSQGSTDTQYF.

The chain combines TRBV12-5 with TRBJ1-3; D gene uncertain. Germline V gives CDR1 LGHNT, CDR2 FRNRAP. The CDR3 length is 13 residues. DNA for the CDR3: TGTGCGACGAGGGCCGGATCGAGAAACACCATATATTTT. The encoded protein is CATRAGSRNTIYF.

The chain employs TRBV30 and TRBJ1-6, with a possible D match to TRBD1 (5 bases). The germline V gene has CDR1 GTSNPN and CDR2 SVGIG (reference sequence). V dropped 2 bases and J dropped 0 bases, with 11 bases sitting between them. This CDR3 region has 16 residues. The CDR3 bases are TGTGCCTGGAGTTCTGGGGCCAGCTCCTATAATTCACCCCTCCACTTT. Encoded protein: CAWSSGASSYNSPLHF.

V is TRBV11-3 and J is TRBJ1-1; D gene uncertain. Germline V gene lookup returns CDR1 SGHNT and CDR2 YENEEA. Trimming left V 2 bases short and J 1 base short, with 5 bases between. The CDR3 has 13 amino acids. The CDR3 DNA sequence: TGTGCCAGCAGCTTACAGGAGAACACTGAAGCTTTCTTT. This codes for CASSLQENTEAFF.

This chain links TRBV6-5 with TRBJ2-2; 10 bases fit TRBD1. The germline CDR1 and CDR2 sequences are MNHEY and SVGAGI. V was pared by 10 bases and J by 6 bases, with 8 bases of the junction left unmatched. The CDR3 has 14 amino acids. As DNA, the CDR3 is TGTGCCATTATGCCGGGACAGGGGTCCGGGGAGCTGTTTTTT. Its protein product is CAIMPGQGSGELFF.

This sequence joins TRBV7-2 and TRBJ1-2; D perhaps matches TRBD1 (5 bases). V lost 5 bases and J 6 bases, leaving 19 bases between the germline ends. CDR1 and CDR2 (germline): SGHTA, FQGNSA. The CDR3 is 15 amino acids. The CDR3 loop reads CASSILGGLKDGYTF. The CDR3 DNA is TGTGCCAGCAGCATCCTGGGGGGACTCAAGGATGGCTACACCTTC.

This chain joins TRBV5-1 and TRBJ2-3; D might be TRBD2 (5 bases). Germline assignment: CDR1 SGHRS and CDR2 YFSETQ. The V and J ends lost 5 bases and 5 bases respectively, with 15 bases between them. The CDR3 totals 14 residues. The CDR3 bases are TGCGCCAGCAGGCCTGAGACCCGGGGAGATACGCAGTATTTT. Residues: CASRPETRGDTQYF. The full variable domain, rest sourced from reference TRBV5-1 and TRBJ2-3, is KAGVTQTPRYLIKTRGQQVTLSCSPISGHRSVSWYQQTPGQGLQFLFEYFSETQRNKGNFPGRFSGRQFSNSRSEMNVSTLELGDSALYLCASRPETRGDTQYFGPGTRLTVL.

This clone was seen more than once but under ten times. The chain links TRBV6-5 to TRBJ1-5; the D gene is possibly TRBD1 (5 bases). Trimming took off 6 bases at V and 7 bases at J, with 13 bases between the two ends. CDR3 size: 13 residues. CDR1 MNHEY and CDR2 SVGAGI come from the germline V gene. In nucleotides, the CDR3 is TGTGCCAGCAGCCCCAGGGAGGGCCAGCCCCAGCATTTT. This codes for CASSPREGQPQHF.

This clone was seen just once. This chain joins TRBV5-4 and TRBJ2-3; D is unclear. The CDR3 consists of 15 residues. V was cut by 0 bases and J by 3 bases, with 11 bases left in between. Germline CDR1 and CDR2: SGHNT and YYREEE (reference sequence). CDR3 nucleotide sequence: TGTGCCAGCAGCTTGGATAGTTTGTCTACAGATACGCAGTATTTT. Translated, it gives CASSLDSLSTDTQYF.

The chain links TRBV4-1 to TRBJ2-2; D is unclear. The CDR3 is made up of 14 amino acids. Germline V gene data show CDR1 as MGHRA and CDR2 as YSYEKL. Trimming removed 2 bases from V and 1 base from J, with 5 bases in between. CDR3 DNA: TGCGCCAGCAGCCAACTCGTGAACACCGGGGAGCTGTTTTTT. It encodes CASSQLVNTGELFF.

This clone has a single count. J is TRBJ2-5 and V is TRBV24-1, with TRBD1 matching over 7 bases. In germline, CDR1 is KGHDR, CDR2 SFDVKD. This CDR3 is 12 amino acids long. The V gene end was trimmed by 9 bases and the J gene end by 2 bases; junction bases not matched to a gene: 2. The CDR3 nucleotides read TGTGCCACCGGGACAGCACAAGAGACCCAGTACTTC. Its translation is CATGTAQETQYF.

J is TRBJ1-1 and V is TRBV19, with D perhaps matching TRBD1 (5 bases). The V and J ends lost 6 bases and 5 bases respectively, with 19 bases between them. Per the germline V gene, CDR1 is LNHDA and CDR2 is SQIVND (reference sequence). The CDR3 runs 15 residues. CDR3 protein: CASRYFSQGKTEAFF. DNA for the CDR3: TGTGCCAGTAGATATTTCAGCCAGGGAAAGACTGAAGCTTTCTTT.

The rearrangement uses TRBV30 and TRBJ1-2; tentatively, D is TRBD1 (5 bases). This CDR3 is built from 14 residues. V lost 5 bases to trimming and J lost 7 bases, with 20 bases between them. Looked up from germline, CDR1 is GTSNPN and CDR2 is SVGIG (reference sequence). The CDR3 nucleotides are TGTGCCTGGTCATATCAGGGAGGAGTGAGTGGCTACACCTTC. Its translation is CAWSYQGGVSGYTF.

The chain uses TRBV12-3 or TRBV12-4 and TRBJ2-3, with TRBD1 as a possible D gene (6 bases). Trimming stripped 4 bases from V and 6 bases from J, with 11 bases between. The CDR3 contains 13 residues. CDR3 nucleotides: TGTGCCAGCAGTTCGCAGGGGCGGGATACGCAGTATTTT. Its protein product is CASSSQGRDTQYF.

This clone was counted only a few times. The V gene is TRBV5-6, the J gene TRBJ2-2, with 7 bases fitting TRBD1. The junction had 6 bases not matched to a gene; V was cut back by 2 bases and J by 2 bases. The CDR3 totals 16 residues. CDR1 is SGHDT, CDR2 YYEEEE, per germline. The CDR3 loop reads CASSLPGQINTGELFF. CDR3 DNA sequence: TGTGCCAGCAGCTTACCGGGACAGATAAACACCGGGGAGCTGTTTTTT.